This T cell receptor (beta chain) is from a study of shared T cell receptors in the human thymus. Method: immunoSEQ multiplex PCR; TCRdb's copy keeps in-frame clones and lacks some. The sample includes about 660,000 clones, about 87% of them seen just once. Per the germline V gene, CDR1 is MDHEN and CDR2 is SYDVKM. The CDR3 length is 10 residues. V lost 8 bases and J lost 3, with 4 bases in between. The same sample was also studied in work on human thymus T cells. This second study says: The thymus was resected at corrective cardiac surgery. Overlap was high between thymic repertoires from unrelated individuals, as reported in related research.

Sequencing was carried out using thymocytes. The source of this sequence is a boy in the first two years of life with a congenital heart defect. This sequence joins TRBV28 and TRBJ1-1; D is undetermined. CDR3 region: CASRDTEAFF. The CDR3 DNA reads TGTGCCAGCCGGGACACTGAAGCTTTCTTT.